The 20 T cell receptor beta chains in this list originate from one sample, sequenced in a study of T cell clonality in common variable immunodeficiency (dated by TCRdb to about 2015). The method was the immunoSEQ multiplex PCR assay. TCRdb carries this immuneACCESS record with in-frame sequences only. Its versions omit some clonotypes, under half of them owing to an unresolved V gene in the studies checked, with the rest unexplained. For this sample, some 43,000 clones are listed, none of them singletons. The ten largest clonotypes hold over 2% of the sample. The sequenced material came from peripheral blood mononuclear cells. The source of these receptors is a person aged 18 to 75 in good health.

This clone was detected a few times. The read ends 3 residues early relative to the CDR3; the germline J gene fills the gap. V and J are TRBV11-2 and TRBJ2-7; 7 positions agree with TRBD1. This CDR3 region has 15 residues. J lost 0 bases, V lost 4 bases, and 6 bases had no gene match. The germline CDR1 and CDR2 sequences are SGHAT and FQNNGV. The CDR3 bases that were read are TGTGCCAGCAGCTATACGACAGGGAGCTCCTACGAG. Its protein is CASSYTTGSSYE. The entire CDR3 protein is CASSYTTGSSYEQYF.

This clone was found many times. With the read ending 3 residues before the CDR3 end, the germline J gene is used to fill in that end. This chain joins TRBV29-1 and TRBJ1-1; TRBD1 matches at 9 bases. From germline, CDR1 is SQVTM and CDR2 ANQGSEA. Trimming cost V 6 bases and J 5 bases; bases outside gene matches: 7. This CDR3 has 13 amino acids. CDR3 bases read: TGCAGCGTCGCGACAGGGGGAAAGACTGAA. Amino acids: CSVATGGKTE. In full, the CDR3 reads CSVATGGKTEAFF.

CDR3 loop: CASSLGRDEQYF. Partial CDR3 DNA: TGTGCCAGCAGCTTGGGGAGGGACGAG. This rearrangement joins TRBV5-6 to TRBJ2-7; D possibly corresponds to TRBD2 (6 bases). The read comes to an end 3 residues before the CDR3 does, leaving the germline J gene to fill in the end. Germline assignment: CDR1 SGHDT and CDR2 YYEEEE. The CDR3 extends over 12 amino acids. V was shortened by 0 bases and J by 5 bases, with 6 bases between the two germline ends.

At least ten counts were recorded for this clone. Sequencing ends 3 residues short of the CDR3 end; the germline J gene provides the rest. The V call is TRBV20-1, the J call TRBJ2-3, with 13 bases that match TRBD2. Germline V gene data show CDR1 as DFQATT and CDR2 as SNEGSKA (reference sequence). This CDR3 contains 18 residues. V dropped 2 bases and J dropped 4; count of bases not matched to a gene: 12. The part of the CDR3 DNA that was read is TGCAGTGCTAGAAGACTAGCGGGAGGCCCGAAGTGGGCAGATACG. It codes for CSARRLAGGPKWADT. The full CDR3 reads CSARRLAGGPKWADTQYF.

The sample holds many counts of this clone. Sequencing ends 3 residues short of the CDR3 end; the germline J gene provides the rest. This chain uses TRBV7-3 with TRBJ2-5; 9 positions match TRBD2. The CDR3 has 16 residues. Germline V gene lookup returns CDR1 SGHTA and CDR2 FQGTGA. V lost 5 bases to trimming and J lost 4 bases; unmatched junction nucleotides: 11. CDR3 protein: CASSPWAGGLRETQYF. The DNA read from the CDR3 is TGTGCCAGCAGCCCTTGGGCGGGGGGGCTTAGAGAGACC.

This clone has at least ten counts. The read terminates 3 residues before the CDR3 end, so the remaining end is supplied by the germline J gene. The rearrangement uses TRBV20-1 and TRBJ1-5; 7 bases fit TRBD1. CDR1 DFQATT and CDR2 SNEGSKA come from the germline V gene (reference sequence). The CDR3 contains 16 residues. The J segment lost 2 bases and the V segment lost 1 base, leaving 8 bases of the junction unmatched. CDR3 bases read: TGCAGTGCTAGAGCCGACAGGGCCGGAGGCAATCAGCCC. The encoded protein is CSARADRAGGNQP. The full-length CDR3 reads as CSARADRAGGNQPQHF.

This clone was recorded at least ten times. This CDR3 reads CSVDGGLLHEQYF. The CDR3 DNA, read in part, is TGCAGCGTTGACGGCGGTCTACTCCACGAG. The chain recombines TRBV29-1 with TRBJ2-7; D ambiguous. The read falls 3 residues short of the CDR3 end, and the missing part is taken from the germline J gene. V was clipped by 3 bases and J by 5 bases, with 14 bases between them. Germline values: CDR1 SQVTM, CDR2 ANQGSEA. The CDR3 totals 13 residues.

This clone was recorded many times. The read ends 3 residues before the CDR3 terminus; that terminus is restored from the germline J gene. The rearrangement uses TRBV2 and TRBJ2-3, with D possibly matching TRBD2 (6 bases). The V gene lost 8 bases and the J gene lost 1 base, with 16 bases spanning the gap. CDR1 is SNHLY and CDR2 is FYNNEI in the germline V gene. This CDR3 has 15 residues. The CDR3 here is CASGDPGLRTDTQYF. The part of the CDR3 DNA that was read is TGTGCCAGCGGAGATCCGGGACTCCGCACAGATACG. Filled out from reference TRBV2 and TRBJ2-3, the complete variable domain reads EPEVTQTPSHQVTQMGQEVILRCVPISNHLYFYWYRQILGQKVEFLVSFYNNEISEKSEIFDDQFSVERPDGSNFTLKIRSTKLEDSAMYFCASGDPGLRTDTQYFGPGTRLTVL.

There are many counts of this clone. The CDR3 sequence: CASWQVNTGELFF. The CDR3 DNA, read in part, is TGTGCCAGCTGGCAGGTGAACACCGGGGAG. The rearrangement uses TRBV19 and TRBJ2-2; D gene unclear. The CDR3 is cut off 3 residues early in the read; its end comes from the germline J gene. Trimming left V 9 bases short and J 1 base short, with 9 bases between. CDR1 is LNHDA, CDR2 SQIVND, per germline (reference sequence). The CDR3 covers 13 residues.

To note about this clone: With the read ending 3 residues before the CDR3 end, the germline J gene is used to fill in that end. The chain is built from TRBV30 and TRBJ1-2; 12 bases match TRBD1. The germline V gene encodes CDR1 GTSNPN and CDR2 SVGIG (reference sequence). This CDR3 has 19 amino acids. CDR3 DNA, as far as it was read: TGTGCCTGGAGTGGAGGGGGGGACAGGGGGCGCGGTCAACCCTACGAC. Translation: CAWSGGGDRGRGQPYD. The whole CDR3 reads CAWSGGGDRGRGQPYDYTF.

This clone was seen repeatedly, ten times or more. The read comes to an end 3 residues before the CDR3 does, leaving the germline J gene to fill in the end. V is TRBV18 and J is TRBJ2-7; 9 nucleotides align to TRBD1. The CDR3 sequence is 14 residues long. Germline V gives CDR1 KGHSH, CDR2 LQKENI. Unmatched junction bases numbered 4, after V lost 3 bases and J lost 4 bases. The CDR3 loop is CASSPGQGLYEQYF. Partial CDR3 DNA: TGTGCCAGCTCACCCGGACAGGGGCTGTACGAG.

This clone was observed at least ten times. Coverage ceases 3 residues before the CDR3 finishes, and the germline J gene fills in the end. The chain uses TRBV19 and TRBJ2-6, with D unresolved. Trimming shortened V by 3 bases and J by 0 bases, and 3 bases separated the two germline ends. This CDR3 has 14 amino acids. Germline CDR1 LNHDA, CDR2 SQIVND (reference sequence). CDR3: CASSINSGANVLTF. The DNA read from the CDR3 is TGTGCCAGTAGTATTAACTCTGGGGCCAACGTC.

This clone has at least ten counts. The read terminates 3 residues ahead of where the CDR3 ends, so the germline J gene completes it. The chain recombines TRBV20-1 with TRBJ1-1; TRBD1 is a possible D gene (5 bases). Germline V gene lookup returns CDR1 DFQATT and CDR2 SNEGSKA (reference sequence). With 7 bases removed from V and 1 base from J, the gap between germline ends came to 10 bases. The CDR3 is made up of 12 amino acids. CDR3: CSVTTENTEAFF. The part of the CDR3 DNA that was read is TGCAGTGTTACGACAGAGAACACTGAA.

This clone was detected ten times or more. The CDR3 end lies 3 residues beyond the end of the read and is filled in from the germline J gene. The genes are TRBV19 and TRBJ1-5; D is uncertain. The CDR3 contains 15 residues. V was shortened by 1 base and J by 0 bases, with 7 bases between the two germline ends. The V gene's germline CDR1 is LNHDA and CDR2 SQIVND (reference sequence). CDR3: CASSIVTDSNQPQHF. The DNA read from the CDR3 is TGTGCCAGTAGTATAGTAACAGATAGCAATCAGCCC. The full variable domain, completed using reference TRBV19 and TRBJ1-5, is DGGITQSPKYLFRKEGQNVTLSCEQNLNHDAMYWYRQDPGQGLRLIYYSQIVNDFQKGDIAEGYSVSREKKESFPLTVTSAQKNPTAFYLCASSIVTDSNQPQHFGDGTRLSIL.

This clone was detected ten times or more. Read coverage stops 3 residues before the CDR3 terminus; the germline J gene supplies the remainder. The genes are TRBV30 and TRBJ1-5; 9 bases are a match to TRBD1. V was clipped by 5 bases and J by 6 bases; unmatched bases: 8. Germline assignment: CDR1 GTSNPN and CDR2 SVGIG (reference sequence). The CDR3 sequence is 14 residues long. This CDR3 is CAWDAGQGAQPQHF. The DNA read from the CDR3 is TGTGCCTGGGATGCGGGACAGGGCGCTCAGCCC.

This clone occurred many times. The read comes to an end 3 residues before the CDR3 does, leaving the germline J gene to fill in the end. The J gene is TRBJ2-1, the V gene TRBV7-9, with D maybe TRBD1 (5 bases). The V end was cut by 5 bases, the J end by 4 bases, with 9 bases between. CDR3 length equals 13 residues. CDR1 and CDR2 (germline): SEHNR, FQNEAQ (reference sequence). The CDR3 spells CASSLDRYNEQFF. CDR3 bases read: TGTGCCAGCAGCCTAGACAGATACAATGAG. The variable domain in full, completed from reference TRBV7-9 and TRBJ2-1, reads DTGVSQNPRHKITKRGQNVTFRCDPISEHNRLYWYRQTLGQGPEFLTYFQNEAQLEKSRLLSDRFSAERPKGSFSTLEIQRTEQGDSAMYLCASSLDRYNEQFFGPGTRLTVL.

This clone was seen ten or more times. The read finishes 3 residues shy of the CDR3 end, and the germline J gene is used to complete it. This rearrangement joins TRBV5-1 to TRBJ1-5, with 7 positions matching TRBD1. The germline V gene has CDR1 SGHRS and CDR2 YFSETQ. This CDR3 contains 15 residues. J gave up 6 bases and V 4 bases, and 10 bases lay outside the gene matches. The CDR3 is CASSKTGEQVQPQHF. The DNA read from the CDR3 is TGCGCCAGCAGCAAAACAGGGGAACAAGTTCAGCCC.

This clone was detected many times. The read comes to an end 3 residues before the CDR3 does, leaving the germline J gene to fill in the end. V usage is TRBV5-6 and J usage is TRBJ1-2, with 8 bases aligning to TRBD1. This CDR3 is 12 amino acids long. In germline, CDR1 is SGHDT, CDR2 YYEEEE. Germline trimming cut 7 bases from V and 3 bases from J; bases unmatched to any gene: 2. CDR3 sequence reads: CASQGADYGYTF. Incomplete CDR3 DNA: TGTGCCAGCCAGGGGGCTGACTATGGC.

This clone appeared many times. The CDR3 is cut off 3 residues early in the read; its end comes from the germline J gene. V and J are TRBV19 and TRBJ2-1, with no clear D. Looked up from germline, CDR1 is LNHDA and CDR2 is SQIVND (reference sequence). Trimming pared 5 bases from V and 6 bases from J, leaving 11 bases between. The CDR3 is 13 residues long. CDR3 in amino acids: CASSANRFNEQFF. CDR3 bases read: TGTGCCAGTAGTGCGAACCGCTTCAATGAG. Full variable domain (outside the CDR3, taken from reference TRBV19 and TRBJ2-1): DGGITQSPKYLFRKEGQNVTLSCEQNLNHDAMYWYRQDPGQGLRLIYYSQIVNDFQKGDIAEGYSVSREKKESFPLTVTSAQKNPTAFYLCASSANRFNEQFFGPGTRLTVL.

This clone has at least ten counts. The CDR3 bases that were read are TGTGCCTGGAGTGTATTCTCCAGGGATCATGGC. This codes for CAWSVFSRDHG. In full, the CDR3 reads CAWSVFSRDHGYTF. The genes are TRBV30 and TRBJ1-2; D may be TRBD1 (5 bases). Coverage ceases 3 residues before the CDR3 finishes, and the germline J gene fills in the end. There are 14 residues in the CDR3. Trimming shortened V by 0 bases and J by 6 bases, and 14 bases separated the two germline ends. Germline CDR1 reads GTSNPN; CDR2 reads SVGIG (reference sequence). Variable domain in full (rest from reference TRBV30 and TRBJ1-2): SQTIHQWPATLVQPVGSPLSLECTVEGTSNPNLYWYRQAAGRGLQLLFYSVGIGQISSEVPQNLSASRPQDRQFILSSKKLLLSDSGFYLCAWSVFSRDHGYTFGSGTRLTVV.